The clone carrying this T cell receptor (beta chain) showed up just a few times. The sample belongs to a study of blood T cells in healthy people across ages. From germline, CDR1 is MNHNS and CDR2 SASEGT. The CDR3 loop spans 11 amino acids. PCR was performed a second time for about 7 to 12 cycles using a sample-barcoded 5' primer and a J-beta primer mix. TCRdb independently ran MiXCR on the 5' RACE reads; one entry per CDR3 protein. The sample carries hundreds of thousands of distinct CDR3 sequences, roughly 26% recorded once. The sample consisted of blood. The clonotype comes from a woman in her sixties or seventies in good health. This chain joins TRBV6-1 and TRBJ2-5; D ambiguous. The J call may be incorrect, as the DNA end agrees better with TRBJ2-1. This CDR3 is CASSIKDEQFF. CDR3 bases: TGTGCCAGCAGCATCAAGGATGAGCAGTTCTTC.